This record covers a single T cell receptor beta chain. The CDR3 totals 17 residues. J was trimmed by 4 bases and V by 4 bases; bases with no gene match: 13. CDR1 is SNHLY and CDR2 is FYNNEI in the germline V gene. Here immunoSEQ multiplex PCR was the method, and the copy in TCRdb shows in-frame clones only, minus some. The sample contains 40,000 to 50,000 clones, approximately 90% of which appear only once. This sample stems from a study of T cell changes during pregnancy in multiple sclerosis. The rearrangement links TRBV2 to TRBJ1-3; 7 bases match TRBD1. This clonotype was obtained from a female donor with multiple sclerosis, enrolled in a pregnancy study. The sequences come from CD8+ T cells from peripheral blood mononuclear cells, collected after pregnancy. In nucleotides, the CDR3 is TGTGCCAGCAGTGGCCTTACGTCCGAGACAGGGGGAAACACCATATATTTT. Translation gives CASSGLTSETGGNTIYF.